The 6 T cell receptor beta chains below come from one sample, sequenced in a study of Graves' ophthalmopathy and Graves' hyperthyroidism. Amplification of TCR beta CDR3 regions used RNA transcripts. Second-round multiplex PCR followed a first-round RT-PCR using HTBI primers. TCRdb itself ran the multiplex PCR reads through MiXCR, one entry per CDR3 protein. The data show about 160,000 distinct CDR3 sequences, with about two fifths seen just once and 8% to 9.5% held by the top ten. Sequencing was performed on peripheral blood. All receptors come from a man aged 25 to 45 with Graves' ophthalmopathy.

The rearrangement uses TRBV28 and TRBJ2-5; tentative D call: TRBD1 (5 bases). The V end was cut by 9 bases, the J end by 1 base, with 12 bases between. CDR1 is MDHEN and CDR2 is SYDVKM in the germline V gene. The CDR3 contains 13 residues. The CDR3 protein is CASSGHFQETQYF. The CDR3 DNA reads TGTGCCAGTAGTGGACATTTCCAAGAGACCCAGTACTTC.

This clonotype was observed a few times. The V call is TRBV6-1, the J call TRBJ1-5, with 7 bases aligning to TRBD1. The CDR3 totals 15 residues. Trimming removed 4 bases from V and 2 bases from J; junction bases left unmatched: 5. Germline V gene data show CDR1 as MNHNS and CDR2 as SASEGT. For the CDR3, the DNA is TGTGCCAGCAGTGGAGGGGGCGCGGGCAATCAGCCCCAGCATTTT. Translated: CASSGGGAGNQPQHF.

This clonotype appeared many times. The V call is TRBV28, the J call TRBJ1-2; 10 positions agree with TRBD1. V dropped 5 bases and J dropped 4; count of bases not matched to a gene: 4. Germline lookup yields CDR1 MDHEN and CDR2 SYDVKM. CDR3 length: 14 residues. CDR3 nucleotides: TGTGCCAGCAGTGGGACAGGGGTGGGCTATGGCTACACCTTC. Encoded protein: CASSGTGVGYGYTF.

The chain joins TRBV18 to TRBJ2-7; 8 bases align to TRBD1. This CDR3 is 14 amino acids long. The V segment lost 4 bases and the J segment 3 bases; nucleotides outside the gene matches: 5. CDR1 is KGHSH, CDR2 LQKENI, per germline. The CDR3: CASSRGQGGYEQYF. In DNA form, the CDR3 reads TGTGCCAGCTCACGAGGACAGGGCGGCTACGAGCAGTACTTC.

This clonotype appeared many times. CDR3 protein: CASSFGDSIGYEQYF. The CDR3 coding sequence is TGTGCCAGCAGCTTCGGCGACTCTATCGGCTACGAGCAGTACTTC. The chain joins TRBV7-9 to TRBJ2-7, with unresolved D. Trimming removed 3 bases from V and 3 bases from J, with 15 bases in between. Germline CDR1 is SEHNR and CDR2 is FQNEAQ (reference sequence). The CDR3 length is 15 residues.

This clonotype occurred many times. This rearrangement joins TRBV7-8 to TRBJ2-7, with D unclear. V lost 3 bases to trimming and J lost 4 bases, with 10 bases between them. Germline V gives CDR1 SGHVS, CDR2 FQNEAQ. CDR3 length equals 13 residues. The CDR3 is CASSFVRAYEQYF. The CDR3 region has the DNA TGTGCCAGCAGCTTTGTCCGGGCGTACGAGCAGTACTTC.